Sequencing of this TCR beta chain was carried out in a study of T cell repertoires in cytomegalovirus infection. About the research overall: Public TCR beta signature analysis indicated the presence of both CMV infection and matching HLA type.

A single record per CDR3 protein comes from TCRdb applying MiXCR to the reads. This table holds about 250,000 distinct CDR3 sequences, approximately 15% found once. On this clonotype: Its antigen is not identified.

Study-level points and caveats: CMV carriers with the relevant HLA were identified by cumulative public TCR beta family frequency. The study found HLA-C-restricted CMV-specific TCR beta clonotypes dominating the ex vivo response.

This clonotype was obtained from a human donor in good health (CMV status not recorded). Some clones in this sample may be carry-over from other donors' samples. The sequenced sample was CD8+ T cells from PBMCs.

Written as DNA, the CDR3 is TGTGCCAGCAGCTTTCGCGGGCAAGCTTTCTTT. Translated: CASSFRGQAFF. The chain couples TRBV7-9 to TRBJ1-1; D remains ambiguous. Germline V gene sequence: CDR1 SEHNR, CDR2 FQNEAQ (reference sequence). The CDR3 contains 11 residues. Trimming left V 3 bases short and J 9 bases short, with 8 bases between. Based on the CDR3 plus reference TRBV7-9 and TRBJ1-1, the full variable domain is DTGVSQNPRHKITKRGQNVTFRCDPISEHNRLYWYRQTLGQGPEFLTYFQNEAQLEKSRLLSDRFSAERPKGSFSTLEIQRTEQGDSAMYLCASSFRGQAFFGQGTRLTVV.